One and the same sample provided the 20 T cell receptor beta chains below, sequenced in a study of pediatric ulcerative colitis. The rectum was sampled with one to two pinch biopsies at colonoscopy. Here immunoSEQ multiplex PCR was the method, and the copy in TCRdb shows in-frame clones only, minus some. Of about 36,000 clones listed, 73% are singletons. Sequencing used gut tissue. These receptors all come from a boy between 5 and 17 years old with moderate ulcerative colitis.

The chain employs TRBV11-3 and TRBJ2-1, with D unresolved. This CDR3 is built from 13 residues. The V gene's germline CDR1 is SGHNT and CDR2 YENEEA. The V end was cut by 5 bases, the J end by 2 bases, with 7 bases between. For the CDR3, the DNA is TGTGCCAGCAGCCAGAACACCTACAATGAGCAGTTCTTC. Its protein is CASSQNTYNEQFF.

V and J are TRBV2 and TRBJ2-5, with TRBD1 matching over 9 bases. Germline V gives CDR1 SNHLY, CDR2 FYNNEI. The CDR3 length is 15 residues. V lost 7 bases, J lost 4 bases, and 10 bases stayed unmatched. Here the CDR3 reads CASTPGTGSGETQYF. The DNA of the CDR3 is TGTGCCAGCACCCCCGGGACAGGGAGCGGAGAGACCCAGTACTTC.

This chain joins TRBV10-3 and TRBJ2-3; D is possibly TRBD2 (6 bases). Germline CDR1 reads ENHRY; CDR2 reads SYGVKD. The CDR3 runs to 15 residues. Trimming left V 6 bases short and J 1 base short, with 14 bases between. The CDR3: CAISERAEGTDTQYF. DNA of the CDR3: TGTGCCATCAGCGAGCGGGCCGAAGGCACAGATACGCAGTATTTT.

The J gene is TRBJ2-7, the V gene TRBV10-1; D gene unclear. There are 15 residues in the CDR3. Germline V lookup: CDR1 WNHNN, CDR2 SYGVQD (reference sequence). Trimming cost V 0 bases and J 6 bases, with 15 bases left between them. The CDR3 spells CASSESWVRVSEQYF. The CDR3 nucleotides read TGCGCCAGCAGTGAGTCATGGGTTCGGGTAAGCGAGCAGTACTTC.

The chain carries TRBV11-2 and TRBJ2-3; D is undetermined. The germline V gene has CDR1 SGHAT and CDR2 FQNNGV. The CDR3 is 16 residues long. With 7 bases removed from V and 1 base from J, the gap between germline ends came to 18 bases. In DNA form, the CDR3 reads TGTGCCAGCACCATCGGACCCGGAACGGGCACAGATACGCAGTATTTT. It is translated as CASTIGPGTGTDTQYF.

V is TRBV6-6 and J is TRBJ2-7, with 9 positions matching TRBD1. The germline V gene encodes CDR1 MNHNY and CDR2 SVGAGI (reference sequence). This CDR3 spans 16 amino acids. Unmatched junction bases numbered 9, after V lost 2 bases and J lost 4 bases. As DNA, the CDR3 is TGTGCCAGCAGTTACAACTACCCGGGACAGGGATACGAGCAGTACTTC. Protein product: CASSYNYPGQGYEQYF.

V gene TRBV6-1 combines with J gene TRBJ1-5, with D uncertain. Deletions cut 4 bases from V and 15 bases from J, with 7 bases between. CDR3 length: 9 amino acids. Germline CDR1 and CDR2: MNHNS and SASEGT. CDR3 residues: CASSGTLHF. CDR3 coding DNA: TGTGCCAGCAGTGGGACGCTGCATTTT.

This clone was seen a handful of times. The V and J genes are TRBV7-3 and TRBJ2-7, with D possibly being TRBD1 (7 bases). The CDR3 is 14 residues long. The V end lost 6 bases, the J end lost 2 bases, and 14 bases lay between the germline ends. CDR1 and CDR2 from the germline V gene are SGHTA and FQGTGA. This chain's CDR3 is CASRRQGGPYEQYF. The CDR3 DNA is TGTGCCAGCAGGAGACAGGGAGGTCCCTACGAGCAGTACTTC.

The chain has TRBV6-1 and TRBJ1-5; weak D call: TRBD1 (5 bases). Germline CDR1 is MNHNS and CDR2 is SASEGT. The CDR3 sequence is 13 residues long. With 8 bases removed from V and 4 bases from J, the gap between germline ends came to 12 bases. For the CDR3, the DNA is TGTGCCAGCGCTGAAAGGGGAAATCAGCCCCAGCATTTT. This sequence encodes CASAERGNQPQHF.

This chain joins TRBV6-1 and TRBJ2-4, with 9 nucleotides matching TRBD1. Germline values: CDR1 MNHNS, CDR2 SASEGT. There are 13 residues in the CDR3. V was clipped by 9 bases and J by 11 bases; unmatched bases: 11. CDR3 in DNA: TGTGCCAGTAGTAGGGACAGGGTCCTACTTCAGTACTTC. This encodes CASSRDRVLLQYF.

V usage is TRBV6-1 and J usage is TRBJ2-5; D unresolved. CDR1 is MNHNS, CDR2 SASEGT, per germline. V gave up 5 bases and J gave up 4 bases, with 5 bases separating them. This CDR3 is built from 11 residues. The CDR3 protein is CASSLGETQYF. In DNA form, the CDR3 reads TGTGCCAGCAGTCTTGGAGAGACCCAGTACTTC.

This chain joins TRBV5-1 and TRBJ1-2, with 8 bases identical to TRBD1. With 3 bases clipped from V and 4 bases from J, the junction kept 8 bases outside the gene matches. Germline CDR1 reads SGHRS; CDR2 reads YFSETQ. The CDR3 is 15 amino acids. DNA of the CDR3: TGCGCCAGCAGCTACGGACAGGGAGGTTCCTATGGCTACACCTTC. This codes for CASSYGQGGSYGYTF.

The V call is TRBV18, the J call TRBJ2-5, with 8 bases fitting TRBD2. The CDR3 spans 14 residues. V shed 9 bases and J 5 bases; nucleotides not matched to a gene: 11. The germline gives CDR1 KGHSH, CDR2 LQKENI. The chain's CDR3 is CASTSSGAGETQYF. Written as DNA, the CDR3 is TGTGCCAGTACAAGTAGCGGGGCCGGGGAGACCCAGTACTTC.

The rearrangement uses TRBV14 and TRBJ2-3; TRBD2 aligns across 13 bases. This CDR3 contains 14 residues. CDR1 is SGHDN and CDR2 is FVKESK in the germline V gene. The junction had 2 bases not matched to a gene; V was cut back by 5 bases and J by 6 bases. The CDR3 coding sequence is TGTGCCAGCAGCAAACTAGCGGGAGGGGATACGCAGTATTTT. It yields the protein CASSKLAGGDTQYF. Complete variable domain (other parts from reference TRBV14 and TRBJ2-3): EAGVTQFPSHSVIEKGQTVTLRCDPISGHDNLYWYRRVMGKEIKFLLHFVKESKQDESGMPNNRFLAERTGGTYSTLKVQPAELEDSGVYFCASSKLAGGDTQYFGPGTRLTVL.

This chain's CDR3 is CASSSPLPGTEAFF. Written as DNA, the CDR3 is TGTGCCAGCAGCTCCCCTTTGCCGGGGACTGAAGCTTTCTTT. The rearrangement joins TRBV7-2 to TRBJ1-1; D is unresolved. V was cut by 4 bases and J by 5 bases, with 14 bases left in between. The CDR3 has 14 amino acids. Looked up from germline, CDR1 is SGHTA and CDR2 is FQGNSA.

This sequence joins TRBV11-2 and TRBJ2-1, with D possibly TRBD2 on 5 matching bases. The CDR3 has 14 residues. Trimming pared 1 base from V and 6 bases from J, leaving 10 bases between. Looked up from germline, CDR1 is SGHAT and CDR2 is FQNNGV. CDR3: CASSLVALANEQFF. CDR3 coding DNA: TGTGCCAGCAGCTTAGTGGCGCTAGCCAATGAGCAGTTCTTC.

The CDR3 loop reads CASSSKSPREFYNEQFF. CDR3 sequence (DNA): TGTGCCAGCAGTTCTAAATCCCCAAGGGAGTTCTACAATGAGCAGTTCTTC. The chain has TRBV27 and TRBJ2-1; D possibly corresponds to TRBD2 (5 bases). The CDR3 extends over 17 amino acids. V lost 4 bases and J lost 3, with 19 bases in between. CDR1 and CDR2 (germline): MNHEY, SMNVEV (reference sequence).

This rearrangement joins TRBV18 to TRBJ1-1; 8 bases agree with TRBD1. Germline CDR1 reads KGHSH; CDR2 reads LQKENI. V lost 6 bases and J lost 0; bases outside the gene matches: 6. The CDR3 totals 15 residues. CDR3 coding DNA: TGTGCCAGCTCTCAGACGGACAGGGTGAACACTGAAGCTTTCTTT. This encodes CASSQTDRVNTEAFF.

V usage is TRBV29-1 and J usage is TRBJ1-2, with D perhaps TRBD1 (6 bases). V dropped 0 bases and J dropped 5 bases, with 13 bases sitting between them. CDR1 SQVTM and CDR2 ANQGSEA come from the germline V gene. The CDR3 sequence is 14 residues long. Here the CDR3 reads CSVEEEQGGYGYTF. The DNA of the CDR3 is TGCAGCGTTGAAGAGGAACAGGGCGGGTATGGCTACACCTTC.

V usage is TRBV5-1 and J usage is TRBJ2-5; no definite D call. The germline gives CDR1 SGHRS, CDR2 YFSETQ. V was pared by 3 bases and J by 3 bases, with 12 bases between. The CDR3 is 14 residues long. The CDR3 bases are TGCGCCAGCAGCTGGGCGAAAGCCGAAGAGACCCAGTACTTC. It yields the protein CASSWAKAEETQYF.